This passage covers 7 T cell receptor beta chains from one sample sequenced in a study of sequential checkpoint blockade in melanoma. Specified treatment: randomized to nivolumab then ipilimumab (arm A) or the reverse (arm B). The table came from immunoSEQ multiplex PCR; TCRdb's copy has only in-frame clones and leaves some out. The top ten hold about 15% of the sample, which has hundreds of clones, roughly 21% seen once. Specimen: tumor tissue (inferred from file names), collected from a patient given nivolumab and ipilimumab in sequence. Source of these receptors: a human donor with melanoma.

This clone appeared a few times. The genes are TRBV30 and TRBJ2-7; tentatively, D is TRBD1 (7 bases). The CDR3 loop spans 14 amino acids. Germline assignment: CDR1 GTSNPN and CDR2 SVGIG (reference sequence). The V end lost 4 bases, the J end lost 4 bases, and 17 bases lay between the germline ends. CDR3 amino acids: CAWTAGRGAYEQYF. The CDR3 DNA sequence: TGTGCCTGGACTGCGGGCAGGGGGGCATACGAGCAGTACTTC.

The CDR3 DNA follows: TGCAGCGTTGAGGGACAGGAGGCTCGCGAGCAGTACTTC. Protein sequence: CSVEGQEAREQYF. This sequence joins TRBV29-1 and TRBJ2-7; 8 positions match TRBD1. Germline CDR1 is SQVTM and CDR2 is ANQGSEA. The CDR3 is made up of 13 amino acids. The V and J ends lost 3 bases and 6 bases, in that order; junction bases with no gene match: 7.

The chain links TRBV19 to TRBJ1-4; D is unclear. The CDR3 is 13 residues long. The germline gives CDR1 LNHDA, CDR2 SQIVND (reference sequence). Trimming left V 5 bases short and J 7 bases short, with 11 bases between. This CDR3 is CASSPGPAEKLFF. The CDR3, as DNA: TGTGCCAGTAGTCCCGGACCTGCTGAAAAACTGTTTTTT.

The rearrangement links TRBV14 to TRBJ2-7; D might be TRBD1 (5 bases). Germline values: CDR1 SGHDN, CDR2 FVKESK. The CDR3 has 15 amino acids. With 5 bases removed from V and 3 bases from J, the gap between germline ends came to 17 bases. CDR3 in amino acids: CASSKGVYSLYEQYF. CDR3 sequence (DNA): TGTGCCAGCAGCAAAGGGGTCTATAGCCTCTACGAGCAGTACTTC.

This clone counts as large (0.1 to 1%). The chain recombines TRBV6-8 with TRBJ2-3; D might be TRBD1 (6 bases). CDR1 and CDR2 (germline): MNHGY, SAAAGT. The CDR3 contains 12 residues. Trimming took 7 bases from V and 5 from J, leaving 10 bases between them. Here the CDR3 reads CASTSTGDTQYF. CDR3 coding DNA: TGTGCCAGCACCTCGACAGGAGATACGCAGTATTTT.

The CDR3 spells CASSIGASTEAFF. CDR3 in DNA: TGTGCCAGCAGCATTGGTGCATCCACTGAAGCTTTCTTT. The rearrangement joins TRBV9 to TRBJ1-1; D gene unclear. The CDR3 length is 13 residues. Trimming took 4 bases from V and 4 from J, leaving 11 bases between them. Germline V gene data show CDR1 as SGDLS and CDR2 as YYNGEE.

This clone has just one count. The rearrangement uses TRBV18 and TRBJ2-7; D might be TRBD1 (6 bases). CDR3 length equals 16 residues. With 5 bases removed from V and 1 base from J, the gap between germline ends came to 18 bases. Germline loops: CDR1 KGHSH, CDR2 LQKENI. CDR3 region: CASSAEQGLLSYEQYF. The CDR3 DNA reads TGTGCCAGCTCAGCTGAACAGGGCCTACTTTCCTACGAGCAGTACTTC.